One sample yielded the 7 T cell receptor beta chains listed below, sequenced in a study of T cell repertoires in aging, cancer and after chemotherapy. Peripheral blood genomic DNA, not sorted cells or RNA, was the template. TRB rearrangements spanning V, D and J were amplified using mixed TRB-A/B primers. TCRdb recomputed calls from the multiplex PCR reads with MiXCR, one row per CDR3 protein. The sample includes some 8,000 distinct CDR3 sequences, less than 35% of them seen just once. Sequencing was performed on blood. These receptors all come from a human donor in good health.

The table lists this clonotype with a few counts. V is TRBV19 and J is TRBJ2-2; 7 bases line up with TRBD1. This CDR3 is 15 amino acids long. CDR1 and CDR2 from the germline V gene are LNHDA and SQIVND (reference sequence). Trimming removed 8 bases from V and 4 bases from J; junction bases left unmatched: 10. CDR3 sequence reads: CASHNRGGGTGELFF. The DNA of the CDR3 is TGTGCCAGTCATAACAGGGGTGGTGGCACCGGGGAGCTGTTTTTT.

The rearrangement joins TRBV6-5 to TRBJ2-5; the D is unclear. Germline lookup yields CDR1 MNHEY and CDR2 SVGAGI. The CDR3 consists of 13 residues. Deletions cut 4 bases from V and 1 base from J, with 7 bases between. The CDR3 bases are TGTGCCAGCAGTTTGACGGTCCAAGAGACCCAGTACTTC. It codes for CASSLTVQETQYF.

Only a few counts were recorded for this clonotype. The CDR3 DNA is TGTGCCAGTAGTATAGCCCAGGGAGGGGCCTACGAGCAGTACTTC. Translated, it gives CASSIAQGGAYEQYF. J is TRBJ2-7 and V is TRBV19; 7 bases are shared with TRBD2. CDR3 size: 15 residues. Germline CDR1 is LNHDA and CDR2 is SQIVND (reference sequence). Trimming at V came to 1 base and at J to 2 bases, leaving 5 bases not matched to a gene.

The table lists this clonotype with a few counts. The chain uses TRBV6-1 and TRBJ1-5, with 7 bases matching TRBD1. Unmatched junction bases numbered 7, after V lost 7 bases and J lost 7 bases. The CDR3 is made up of 13 amino acids. CDR1 and CDR2 (germline): MNHNS, SASEGT. The CDR3 reads CASTDREGQPQHF. DNA for the CDR3: TGTGCCAGCACTGACAGGGAGGGACAGCCCCAGCATTTT.

This clonotype was detected only a few times. This sequence joins TRBV10-3 and TRBJ2-3; 8 bases align to TRBD2. CDR1 ENHRY and CDR2 SYGVKD come from the germline V gene. The junction had 10 bases not matched to a gene; V was cut back by 8 bases and J by 6 bases. The CDR3 extends over 14 amino acids. Here the CDR3 DNA reads TGTGCCATCGCCAGGGATAGCGGGGAGGATACGCAGTATTTT. It specifies CAIARDSGEDTQYF.

V is TRBV27 and J is TRBJ2-7, with D unclear. CDR3 length: 13 residues. V was shortened by 5 bases and J by 6 bases, with 14 bases between the two germline ends. CDR1 MNHEY and CDR2 SMNVEV come from the germline V gene (reference sequence). The CDR3, as DNA: TGTGCCAGCAGTGAAGGACCCCTTGGCGAGCAGTACTTC. The encoded protein is CASSEGPLGEQYF.

This clonotype was counted a single time. The genes are TRBV4-3 and TRBJ2-1, with TRBD2 identical over 11 bases. CDR1 and CDR2 from the germline V gene are LGHNA and YSLEER. V lost 0 bases to trimming and J lost 4 bases; unmatched junction nucleotides: 5. The CDR3 runs to 17 residues. In DNA, the CDR3 is TGCGCCAGCAGCCAAGAAGGCCCTAGCGGGGGGTACAATGAGCAGTTCTTC. As protein: CASSQEGPSGGYNEQFF.